One sample yielded the 26 T cell receptor beta chains listed below, sequenced in a study of vaccination and CD4 T cells after COVID-19. Antigens for these TCRs are unknown. With the Oncomine TCR Beta short-read assay, DNA from cultured CD4+ T cells was sequenced. TCRdb re-derived calls from the PCR reads in MiXCR, one entry per CDR3 protein. The top ten clones hold under 4.5% of a sample with about 19,000 distinct CDR3 sequences, around 48% of them seen once. Specified treatment: roughly ten-day PBMC culture with coronavirus spike peptide pools or control peptides (ViraFEST assay). Source material: CD4+ T cells from blood, cultured in vitro. The receptors were sampled from a human donor who had recovered from COVID-19.

This chain joins TRBV20-1 and TRBJ2-1; 13 bases agree with TRBD2. Trimming removed 0 bases from V and 5 bases from J; junction bases left unmatched: 7. The CDR3 runs to 17 residues. Germline CDR1 and CDR2: DFQATT and SNEGSKA (reference sequence). CDR3 loop: CSARDVTTSGRNNEQFF. CDR3 nucleotide sequence: TGCAGTGCTAGAGATGTAACGACTAGCGGGAGGAACAATGAGCAGTTCTTC.

The J gene is TRBJ1-1, the V gene TRBV5-1, with 7 nucleotides matching TRBD1. The CDR3 covers 16 residues. Per germline, CDR1 SGHRS and CDR2 YFSETQ. J gave up 2 bases and V 3 bases, and 10 bases lay outside the gene matches. The CDR3 nucleotides are TGCGCCAGCAGCTGGGGGGGGACAGCCCATAACACTGAAGCTTTCTTT. This translates into CASSWGGTAHNTEAFF. The entire variable domain, with the rest obtained from reference TRBV5-1 and TRBJ1-1, is as follows: KAGVTQTPRYLIKTRGQQVTLSCSPISGHRSVSWYQQTPGQGLQFLFEYFSETQRNKGNFPGRFSGRQFSNSRSEMNVSTLELGDSALYLCASSWGGTAHNTEAFFGQGTRLTVV.

This clonotype was seen a single time. The junction differs from germline at one of its ends, possibly a read error. The rearrangement joins TRBV5-1 to TRBJ2-7, with D tentatively TRBD1 (5 bases). Germline assignment: CDR1 SGHRS and CDR2 YFSETQ. The CDR3 covers 13 residues. CDR3 residues: CASSRQPSNEQYF. For the CDR3, the DNA is TGCGCCAGCAGCCGACAGCCCTCCAACGAGCAGTACTTC.

There are a few counts of this clonotype. CDR3 protein: CASSWPGSNPLMNTEAFF. In nucleotides, the CDR3 is TGTGCCAGCAGCTGGCCCGGGTCCAATCCGCTCATGAACACTGAAGCTTTCTTT. This chain joins TRBV6-2 or TRBV6-3 and TRBJ1-1; no clear D. CDR1 MNHEY and CDR2 SVGEGT come from the germline V gene. The CDR3 length is 18 residues. Trimming took 6 bases from V and 0 from J, leaving 23 bases between them.

In this sample, this clonotype turned up a few times. This chain links TRBV19 with TRBJ1-1; D gene unclear. Trimming took 1 base from V and 9 from J, leaving 9 bases between them. The CDR3 consists of 12 residues. Germline V gene lookup returns CDR1 LNHDA and CDR2 SQIVND (reference sequence). The CDR3 DNA follows: TGTGCCAGTAGTATAGTAGGAGGAAAAGCTTTCTTT. It codes for CASSIVGGKAFF.

The V and J genes are TRBV7-3 and TRBJ2-4, with a possible D match to TRBD2 (6 bases). The CDR3 runs 14 residues. V was cut by 4 bases and J by 8 bases, with 15 bases left in between. CDR1 and CDR2 from the germline V gene are SGHTA and FQGTGA. CDR3 amino acids: CASSSGGPGDIQYF. DNA of the CDR3: TGTGCCAGCAGCTCCGGGGGACCCGGGGACATTCAGTACTTC.

This chain connects TRBV20-1 to TRBJ1-5; 8 bases line up with TRBD1. The CDR3 is 15 amino acids. CDR1 is DFQATT, CDR2 SNEGSKA, per germline (reference sequence). The trim removed 6 bases at V and 4 bases at J, leaving 11 bases unmatched. Here the CDR3 DNA reads TGCAGTGCGAATGGCCCAGGGGGCATTAATCAGCCCCAGCATTTT. Encoded protein: CSANGPGGINQPQHF.

J is TRBJ1-5 and V is TRBV11-2; a weak D match, TRBD1 (5 bases). Germline lookup yields CDR1 SGHAT and CDR2 FQNNGV. The CDR3 is made up of 15 amino acids. Trimming took off 4 bases at V and 6 bases at J, with 16 bases between the two ends. The CDR3 sequence is CASSWGWGSGQPQHF. CDR3 sequence (DNA): TGTGCCAGCAGCTGGGGGTGGGGCTCGGGTCAGCCCCAGCATTTT. The full variable domain, in which reference TRBV11-2 and TRBJ1-5 provide the parts outside the CDR3, is EAGVAQSPRYKIIEKRQSVAFWCNPISGHATLYWYQQILGQGPKLLIQFQNNGVVDDSQLPKDRFSAERLKGVDSTLKIQPAKLEDSAVYLCASSWGWGSGQPQHFGDGTRLSIL.

The chain couples TRBV6-5 to TRBJ2-1, with D possibly called TRBD1 or TRBD2 (6 bases each). V was trimmed by 4 bases and J by 2 bases, leaving 12 bases between them. This CDR3 is 15 amino acids long. Germline CDR1 and CDR2: MNHEY and SVGAGI. The CDR3 loop reads CASSSGAGAYNEQFF. CDR3 nucleotide sequence: TGTGCCAGCAGTTCGGGGGCCGGAGCCTACAATGAGCAGTTCTTC.

Points on this clonotype: The DNA is omitted, as the CDR3 cannot be located on it reliably, and the CDR3 follows TCRdb's listing. V usage is TRBV7-5 and J usage is TRBJ1-6; the DNA was not used to check the table's D call, TRBD1. TRBV7-5 is noted as a pseudogene. The CDR3 is 19 amino acids long, termini counted. The CDR3 spells CISVPEAPAGTGGNSPLHF.

The rearrangement links TRBV28 to TRBJ1-4, with 7 bases aligning to TRBD1. The trim removed 4 bases at V and 3 bases at J, leaving 8 bases unmatched. The CDR3 has 16 residues. Germline assignment: CDR1 MDHEN and CDR2 SYDVKM. CDR3 amino acids: CASSSRTGYANEKLFF. Here the CDR3 DNA reads TGTGCCAGCAGTTCCCGGACAGGCTACGCTAATGAAAAACTGTTTTTT. The full variable domain, its missing parts supplied by reference TRBV28 and TRBJ1-4, is DVKVTQSSRYLVKRTGEKVFLECVQDMDHENMFWYRQDPGLGLRLIYFSYDVKMKEKGDIPEGYSVSREKKERFSLILESASTNQTSMYLCASSSRTGYANEKLFFGSGTQLSVL.

The chain couples TRBV6-2 or TRBV6-3 to TRBJ2-7; weak D call: TRBD2 (6 bases). Between the trimmed V and J ends, which lost 5 bases and 8 bases, there was a span of 13 bases. CDR3 length equals 12 residues. Germline-derived CDR1 and CDR2 are MNHEY and SVGEGT. CDR3 in amino acids: CASSMTSPQQYF. CDR3 bases: TGTGCCAGCAGTATGACTAGTCCCCAGCAGTACTTC.

The chain carries TRBV20-1 and TRBJ2-7; TRBD2 matches 7 bases. Germline loops: CDR1 DFQATT, CDR2 SNEGSKA (reference sequence). The CDR3 contains 11 residues. V dropped 5 bases and J dropped 3; count of bases not matched to a gene: 1. The CDR3 DNA reads TGCAGTGCTGGGGGGGACTACGAGCAGTACTTC. Translated: CSAGGDYEQYF.

This clonotype has just a few counts. The V call is TRBV7-3, the J call TRBJ2-2; 7 bases align to TRBD2. The CDR3 has 17 residues. Unmatched junction bases numbered 14, after V lost 5 bases and J lost 5 bases. CDR1 SGHTA and CDR2 FQGTGA come from the germline V gene. The CDR3 DNA reads as TGTGCCAGCAGCCCCCGAGGGAGCGGGGCTGCTACCGGGGAGCTGTTTTTT. It codes for CASSPRGSGAATGELFF.

This chain uses TRBV10-3 with TRBJ1-2, with a possible D match to TRBD1 (6 bases). CDR1 ENHRY and CDR2 SYGVKD come from the germline V gene. V was clipped by 4 bases and J by 5 bases, with 17 bases between them. The CDR3 spans 15 residues. The CDR3 spells CAISGSIGQLYGYTF. In nucleotides, the CDR3 is TGTGCCATCAGTGGTAGTATTGGACAGCTTTATGGCTACACCTTC.

This clonotype has more than one count but fewer than ten. This chain uses TRBV20-1 with TRBJ1-1; D not certain. This CDR3 comprises 11 residues. The V gene's germline CDR1 is DFQATT and CDR2 SNEGSKA (reference sequence). V lost 5 bases to trimming and J lost 0 bases, with 4 bases between them. Written as DNA, the CDR3 is TGCAGTGCTTGGGTGAACACTGAAGCTTTCTTT. Amino acids: CSAWVNTEAFF.

The chain carries TRBV7-2 and TRBJ1-2; D unresolved. V was shortened by 5 bases and J by 4 bases, with 11 bases between the two germline ends. Per germline, CDR1 SGHTA and CDR2 FQGNSA. CDR3 length: 13 amino acids. CDR3 amino acids: CASSPQRTYGYTF. The CDR3 DNA sequence: TGTGCCAGCAGCCCCCAGCGGACCTATGGCTACACCTTC. Full variable domain (remainder filled in from reference TRBV7-2 and TRBJ1-2): GAGVSQSPSNKVTEKGKDVELRCDPISGHTALYWYRQSLGQGLEFLIYFQGNSAPDKSGLPSDRFSAERTGGSVSTLTIQRTQQEDSAVYLCASSPQRTYGYTFGSGTRLTVV.

The chain joins TRBV20-1 to TRBJ2-3; TRBD2 agrees at 9 bases. The junction had 11 bases not matched to a gene; V was cut back by 6 bases and J by 4 bases. Germline CDR1 and CDR2: DFQATT and SNEGSKA (reference sequence). The CDR3 spans 15 residues. The CDR3 DNA reads as TGCAGTGCCCTATCGGGGGGCGGGAGGGCAGATACGCAGTATTTT. The encoded protein is CSALSGGGRADTQYF.

The chain carries TRBV19 and TRBJ2-2; the D gene is possibly TRBD1 (5 bases). There are 13 residues in the CDR3. With 11 bases removed from V and 6 bases from J, the gap between germline ends came to 16 bases. Germline CDR1 reads LNHDA; CDR2 reads SQIVND (reference sequence). This chain's CDR3 is CASLGHFPGELFF. CDR3 DNA: TGTGCCTCCCTGGGGCACTTCCCCGGGGAGCTGTTTTTT.

This clonotype was counted a few times. One end of the junction fails to match germline, which may point to a read error. This chain links TRBV7-7 with TRBJ2-5; 9 bases are shared with TRBD1. The CDR3 extends over 16 amino acids. The germline CDR1 and CDR2 sequences are SSHAT and FNYEAQ (reference sequence). The DNA for the CDR3 is TGTGCTAGCAGCTTAGAAGGGACAGGGCACCAAGAGACCCAGTACTTC. This gives the protein CASSLEGTGHQETQYF.

The chain employs TRBV7-9 and TRBJ2-5; 8 nucleotides match TRBD2. The CDR3 extends over 15 amino acids. V shed 4 bases, J shed 2 bases, and the junction held 6 bases outside the gene matches. CDR1 SEHNR and CDR2 FQNEAQ come from the germline V gene (reference sequence). The CDR3 nucleotides are TGTGCCAGCAGCTCCCAGCGGGAGCAGCAAGAGACCCAGTACTTC. Amino acid sequence: CASSSQREQQETQYF.

The V call is TRBV20-1, the J call TRBJ2-1, with TRBD2 matching over 11 bases. Trimming removed 2 bases from V and 5 bases from J; junction bases left unmatched: 5. The CDR3 runs to 15 residues. Germline CDR1 DFQATT, CDR2 SNEGSKA (reference sequence). DNA of the CDR3: TGCAGTGCTAGACTTAGCGGGAGGGCCCACAATGAGCAGTTCTTC. Encoded protein: CSARLSGRAHNEQFF.

This clonotype was seen a few times. This chain connects TRBV20-1 to TRBJ1-4, with a tentative D call TRBD1 (5 bases). The germline V gene encodes CDR1 DFQATT and CDR2 SNEGSKA (reference sequence). The CDR3 spans 14 residues. V lost 7 bases and J 7 bases, leaving 19 bases between the germline ends. The CDR3 DNA is TGCAGTGGATCAGGGATGGCAAGCGGTGAAAAACTGTTTTTT. It yields the protein CSGSGMASGEKLFF.

The chain has TRBV12-3 or TRBV12-4 and TRBJ1-1, with 8 bases aligning to TRBD1. The ends lost 7 bases at V and 4 bases at J; junction bases unmatched: 5. This CDR3 region has 13 residues. This CDR3 is CASKQGGSTEAFF. The CDR3 region has the DNA TGTGCCAGCAAACAGGGGGGAAGCACTGAAGCTTTCTTT.

This clonotype has just a few counts. This chain connects TRBV11-3 to TRBJ2-1; D may be TRBD1 (5 bases). The germline CDR1 and CDR2 sequences are SGHNT and YENEEA. The ends were cut back, 1 base at V and 6 bases at J, with 7 bases in the middle. This CDR3 comprises 13 residues. CDR3 sequence: CASSLGQLNEQFF. The CDR3 DNA sequence: TGTGCCAGCAGCTTAGGACAGCTCAATGAGCAGTTCTTC.

This chain links TRBV7-2 with TRBJ2-3; TRBD1 matches at 10 bases. V lost 4 bases to trimming and J lost 4 bases; unmatched junction nucleotides: 2. CDR1 and CDR2 (germline): SGHTA, FQGNSA. This CDR3 has 14 amino acids. CDR3 residues: CASSSTGGSDTQYF. In DNA, the CDR3 is TGTGCCAGCAGCTCGACAGGGGGCTCAGATACGCAGTATTTT.